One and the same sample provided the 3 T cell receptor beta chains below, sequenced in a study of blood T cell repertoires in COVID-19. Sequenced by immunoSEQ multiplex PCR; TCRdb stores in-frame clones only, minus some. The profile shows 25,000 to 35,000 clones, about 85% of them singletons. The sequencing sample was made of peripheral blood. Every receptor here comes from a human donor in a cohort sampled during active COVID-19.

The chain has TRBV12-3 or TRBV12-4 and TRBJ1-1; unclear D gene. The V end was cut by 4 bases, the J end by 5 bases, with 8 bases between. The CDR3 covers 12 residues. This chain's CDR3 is CASSSSGTEAFF. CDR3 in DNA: TGTGCCAGCAGTTCCTCGGGGACTGAAGCTTTCTTT.

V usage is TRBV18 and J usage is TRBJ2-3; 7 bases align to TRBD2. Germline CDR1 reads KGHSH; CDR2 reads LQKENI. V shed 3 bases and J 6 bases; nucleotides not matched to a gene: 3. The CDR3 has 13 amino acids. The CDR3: CASSPQAGDTQYF. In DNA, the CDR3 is TGTGCCAGCTCACCTCAAGCGGGGGATACGCAGTATTTT.

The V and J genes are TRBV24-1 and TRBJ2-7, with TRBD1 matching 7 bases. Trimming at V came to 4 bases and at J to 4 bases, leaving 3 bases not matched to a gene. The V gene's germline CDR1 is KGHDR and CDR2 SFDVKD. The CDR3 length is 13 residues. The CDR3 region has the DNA TGTGCCACCAGTGAAGGGGGCCGTTACGAGCAGTACTTC. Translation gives CATSEGGRYEQYF.